This passage covers 15 T cell receptor beta chains from one sample sequenced in a study of T cell changes during pregnancy in multiple sclerosis. Measured with immunoSEQ multiplex PCR; TCRdb has only the in-frame clones, and not every one. The table has tens of thousands of clones, 80% to 90% seen once. Sequencing was performed on peripheral blood, taken before pregnancy. These receptor sequences come from a female donor with multiple sclerosis, enrolled in a pregnancy study.

J is TRBJ2-7 and V is TRBV19, with 8 bases identical to TRBD2. CDR1 is LNHDA and CDR2 is SQIVND in the germline V gene (reference sequence). CDR3 size: 16 residues. V was clipped by 7 bases and J by 6 bases; unmatched bases: 17. CDR3 in DNA: TGTGCCAGTACCACTAACCACCCAAGCGGGAGAGGCGAGCAGTACTTC. Translation: CASTTNHPSGRGEQYF.

A single count supports this clone. The CDR3 bases are TGTGCCAGCAGCGTAGGGGCGGGGGAGTACACCGGGGAGCTGTTTTTT. This sequence encodes CASSVGAGEYTGELFF. This chain uses TRBV9 with TRBJ2-2, with 7 bases that match TRBD2. The CDR3 contains 16 residues. With 0 bases clipped from V and 3 bases from J, the junction kept 5 bases outside the gene matches. Germline CDR1 reads SGDLS; CDR2 reads YYNGEE.

This rearrangement joins TRBV4-1 to TRBJ2-1; D may be TRBD1 (6 bases). The germline V and J ends were trimmed by 0 bases and 10 bases, with 31 bases remaining between them. The CDR3 consists of 20 residues. CDR1 and CDR2 from the germline V gene are MGHRA and YSYEKL. CDR3 coding DNA: TGCGCCAGCAGCCAAGATAGGTGGTATCTCTCTACAGGGCAGTCGTGGGAGCAGTTCTTC. Protein: CASSQDRWYLSTGQSWEQFF.

This chain uses TRBV5-8 with TRBJ2-1; 8 bases map to TRBD1. Germline lookup yields CDR1 SGHTS and CDR2 YDEGEE. V shed 3 bases and J 0 bases; nucleotides not matched to a gene: 5. The CDR3 extends over 16 amino acids. CDR3 sequence (DNA): TGTGCCAGCAGCTACACAGGGGGAAGCTCCTACAATGAGCAGTTCTTC. Translating gives CASSYTGGSSYNEQFF.

The chain employs TRBV27 and TRBJ1-1, with TRBD1 identical over 8 bases. This CDR3 is 15 amino acids long. Germline V CDR1 and CDR2: MNHEY, SMNVEV (reference sequence). Unmatched junction bases numbered 4, after V lost 1 base and J lost 3 bases. CDR3 nucleotides: TGTGCCAGCAGTTTATTAGACAGGGGTGACACTGAAGCTTTCTTT. It specifies CASSLLDRGDTEAFF.

CDR3 sequence (DNA): TGCGCCAGCAGCTTGGAAGGGAGTGGTGGCTACACCTTC. Residues: CASSLEGSGGYTF. The chain carries TRBV5-1 and TRBJ1-2; the D is unclear. CDR1 SGHRS and CDR2 YFSETQ come from the germline V gene. V lost 0 bases to trimming and J lost 7 bases, with 10 bases between them. The CDR3 is 13 amino acids.

V is TRBV7-9 and J is TRBJ1-5; unclear D gene. V was clipped by 1 base and J by 8 bases, with 12 bases between them. CDR1 is SEHNR, CDR2 FQNEAQ, per germline (reference sequence). The CDR3 consists of 14 residues. The CDR3 protein is CASSLGGEFKPQHF. CDR3 coding DNA: TGTGCCAGCAGCTTAGGCGGGGAGTTTAAGCCCCAGCATTTT.

V gene TRBV10-2 combines with J gene TRBJ2-7; TRBD1 matches at 7 bases. The V and J ends lost 4 bases and 2 bases, in that order; junction bases with no gene match: 2. Germline V gives CDR1 WSHSY, CDR2 SAAADI. There are 13 residues in the CDR3. CDR3 DNA sequence: TGCGCCAGCAGTGGACAGGGTGCCTACGAGCAGTACTTC. Amino acids: CASSGQGAYEQYF.

The chain uses TRBV11-2 and TRBJ1-4; tentative D call: TRBD1 (5 bases). Trimming removed 0 bases from V and 8 bases from J, with 7 bases in between. CDR1 SGHAT and CDR2 FQNNGV come from the germline V gene. The CDR3 length is 13 residues. The CDR3 region has the DNA TGTGCCAGCAGCTTAGATTGGGGCGAAAAACTGTTTTTT. It codes for CASSLDWGEKLFF.

The rearrangement links TRBV30 to TRBJ1-2, with TRBD1 matching over 11 bases. Germline CDR1 GTSNPN, CDR2 SVGIG (reference sequence). This CDR3 has 14 residues. With V trimmed by 6 bases and J by 8 bases, 11 bases remained unmatched. This chain's CDR3 is CACSPGQGVGGYTF. As DNA, the CDR3 is TGTGCCTGTTCGCCGGGACAGGGGGTCGGCGGCTACACCTTC.

The genes are TRBV7-7 and TRBJ2-7, with TRBD1 matching 10 bases. Germline values: CDR1 SSHAT, CDR2 FNYEAQ (reference sequence). The CDR3 covers 16 residues. Losses at the gene ends were 6 bases for V and 2 bases for J; bases not matched to a gene: 10. The CDR3 nucleotides read TGTGCCAGCAGTCATCCGGGACAGGGGATCCCCTACGAGCAGTACTTC. It codes for CASSHPGQGIPYEQYF.

The chain carries TRBV27 and TRBJ1-4; 9 bases are shared with TRBD1. The CDR3 spans 16 residues. Germline V gives CDR1 MNHEY, CDR2 SMNVEV (reference sequence). The J segment lost 7 bases and the V segment lost 4 bases, leaving 10 bases of the junction unmatched. The CDR3 nucleotides are TGTGCCAGCAGTTGGCATCCGGGACAGGGAAGTGAAAAACTGTTTTTT. Translating gives CASSWHPGQGSEKLFF. The full variable domain, with the rest looked up from reference TRBV27 and TRBJ1-4, is EAQVTQNPRYLITVTGKKLTVTCSQNMNHEYMSWYRQDPGLGLRQIYYSMNVEVTDKGDVPEGYKVSRKEKRNFPLILESPSPNQTSLYFCASSWHPGQGSEKLFFGSGTQLSVL.

The V and J genes are TRBV18 and TRBJ2-3; D uncertain. The V end lost 3 bases, the J end lost 4 bases, and 8 bases lay between the germline ends. Germline assignment: CDR1 KGHSH and CDR2 LQKENI. CDR3 size: 13 residues. The CDR3 reads CASSPPGPDTQYF. CDR3 coding DNA: TGTGCCAGCTCACCTCCTGGCCCAGATACGCAGTATTTT. The full variable domain, with the rest looked up from reference TRBV18 and TRBJ2-3, is NAGVMQNPRHLVRRRGQEARLRCSPMKGHSHVYWYRQLPEEGLKFMVYLQKENIIDESGMPKERFSAEFPKEGPSILRIQQVVRGDSAAYFCASSPPGPDTQYFGPGTRLTVL.

The chain is built from TRBV5-1 and TRBJ2-3, with 12 bases matching TRBD1. Germline assignment: CDR1 SGHRS and CDR2 YFSETQ. CDR3 length: 20 amino acids. V was clipped by 2 bases and J by 6 bases; unmatched bases: 19. The CDR3, as DNA: TGCGCCAGCAGCTTTAATTTACGGAACCGGGGACAGGGGGCAGTGGATACGCAGTATTTT. Encoded protein: CASSFNLRNRGQGAVDTQYF.

The genes are TRBV6-4 and TRBJ1-2; 7 bases align to TRBD1. V dropped 6 bases and J dropped 8; count of bases not matched to a gene: 6. CDR1 is MRHNA and CDR2 is SNTAGT in the germline V gene. The CDR3 is made up of 12 amino acids. The CDR3 sequence is CASRTRGRGYTF. CDR3 nucleotides: TGTGCCAGCAGAACCAGGGGGAGAGGCTACACCTTC.